What follows is one T cell receptor beta chain and its context. Antigen unknown. This specimen belongs to a study of shared clonotypes between healthy human individuals. Whole-study results and caveats: Blood alone was sampled, and tissue repertoires likely differ. Some naive CD4 clonotypes, roughly 4.8%, turned up in common across several donors. An expected dependence of interdonor clonotype sharing on sequencing depth was noted.

The CDR3 contains 18 residues. Produced via immunoSEQ multiplex PCR; TCRdb's table is partial and in-frame only. The sample yields 950,000 to 1,100,000 clones, about 76% seen once. Healthy HIV-negative adults with no recent acute infections or vaccinations were recruited as donors. The receptor was derived from a man aged 18 to 29 in good health. The chain couples TRBV7-5 to TRBJ1-3. TRBV7-5 is noted as a pseudogene. Material: memory CD4+ T cells sorted from blood. The subset denotes: CD45RA-negative fraction. CDR3 sequence reads: CARSPRTGEKGIGNTIYF. The CDR3 nucleotides are TGTGCCAGAAGCCCACGGACGGGGGAAAAGGGAATTGGAAACACCATATATTTT.